These 27 T cell receptor beta chains came from one sample sequenced in a study of cytomegalovirus exposure and HLA in healthy donors. PCR used 60 Vbeta primers and 13 Jbeta primers. Sequencing was performed with immunoSEQ multiplex PCR; in TCRdb, only in-frame clones are kept and a portion is missing. The profile shows 150,000 or so clones, about 65% of them singletons. The sample comprised PBMCs. The receptor source for this set is a man aged 35-49 years in good health and CMV-seropositive.

The rearrangement links TRBV4-2 to TRBJ1-2, with TRBD1 matching 7 bases. Germline V CDR1 and CDR2: LGHNA, YNFKEQ. This CDR3 contains 14 residues. V lost 4 bases, J lost 8 bases, and 10 bases stayed unmatched. CDR3: CASSLRQGGRGYTF. The CDR3 DNA reads TGTGCCAGCAGCCTCAGACAGGGAGGACGGGGCTACACCTTC.

CDR3: CASRPTGGYYEQYF. DNA of the CDR3: TGTGCCAGTAGACCTACGGGGGGTTACTACGAGCAGTACTTC. V is TRBV18 and J is TRBJ2-7; 7 positions match TRBD2. V gave up 9 bases and J gave up 3 bases; unmatched junction bases: 11. This CDR3 has 14 amino acids. From germline, CDR1 is KGHSH and CDR2 LQKENI. The variable domain in full, with the rest retrieved from reference TRBV18 and TRBJ2-7, is NAGVMQNPRHLVRRRGQEARLRCSPMKGHSHVYWYRQLPEEGLKFMVYLQKENIIDESGMPKERFSAEFPKEGPSILRIQQVVRGDSAAYFCASRPTGGYYEQYFGPGTRLTVT.

This rearrangement joins TRBV11-1 to TRBJ2-4; 10 bases fit TRBD1. CDR1 is SGHAT and CDR2 is FQDESV in the germline V gene (reference sequence). Trimming cost V 5 bases and J 7 bases; bases outside gene matches: 5. The CDR3 runs to 14 residues. Written as DNA, the CDR3 is TGTGCCAGCAGCCCGGACAGGGGGATTAACATTCAGTACTTC. Protein product: CASSPDRGINIQYF. The whole variable domain, remainder taken from reference TRBV11-1 and TRBJ2-4, is EAEVAQSPRYKITEKSQAVAFWCDPISGHATLYWYRQILGQGPELLVQFQDESVVDDSQLPKDRFSAERLKGVDSTLKIQPAELGDSAMYLCASSPDRGINIQYFGAGTRLSVL.

This sequence joins TRBV7-2 and TRBJ1-6; unclear D gene. The germline V gene has CDR1 SGHTA and CDR2 FQGNSA. V lost 1 base and J 10 bases, leaving 8 bases between the germline ends. The CDR3 has 13 amino acids. CDR3 in amino acids: CASSLEERSPLHF. DNA of the CDR3: TGTGCCAGCAGCTTAGAGGAGCGCTCACCCCTCCACTTT.

The chain couples TRBV5-1 to TRBJ1-6; 10 nucleotides line up with TRBD1. Germline trimming cut 7 bases from V and 7 bases from J; bases unmatched to any gene: 8. This CDR3 is 15 amino acids long. CDR1 SGHRS and CDR2 YFSETQ come from the germline V gene. The CDR3 bases are TGCGCCAGCGGGGGACCGGGACAGGGGAATTCACCCCTCCACTTT. This translates into CASGGPGQGNSPLHF.

In its sample, this clone was seen a few times. V is TRBV6-1 and J is TRBJ2-1, with 8 bases aligning to TRBD2. The CDR3 consists of 15 residues. J lost 2 bases, V lost 8 bases, and 8 bases had no gene match. CDR1 is MNHNS, CDR2 SASEGT, per germline. The CDR3 region has the DNA TGTGCCAGCGTCACAAAGCGGGGGCCCTACAATGAGCAGTTCTTC. It yields the protein CASVTKRGPYNEQFF.

Only a few counts were recorded for this clone. This chain connects TRBV6-6 to TRBJ2-5; 8 bases align to TRBD2. Germline V gene sequence: CDR1 MNHNY, CDR2 SVGAGI (reference sequence). CDR3 length: 15 residues. V trimming: 4 bases; J trimming: 0 bases; junction bases outside the gene matches: 4. This chain's CDR3 is CASSWTSTYQETQYF. The CDR3 nucleotides are TGTGCCAGCAGTTGGACTAGCACGTACCAAGAGACCCAGTACTTC.

This clone has just one count. This chain joins TRBV5-1 and TRBJ1-1; possibly TRBD1 for D (5 bases). Germline assignment: CDR1 SGHRS and CDR2 YFSETQ. V was clipped by 2 bases and J by 4 bases, with 9 bases between them. The CDR3 totals 13 residues. The CDR3 bases are TGCGCCAGCAGCTTTGGGCAGGGCACTGAAGCTTTCTTT. Protein: CASSFGQGTEAFF.

This clone was seen a few times. This chain joins TRBV5-6 and TRBJ1-1; 8 nucleotides agree with TRBD1. Germline V gene data show CDR1 as SGHDT and CDR2 as YYEEEE. This CDR3 contains 15 residues. V was pared by 2 bases and J by 2 bases, with 5 bases of the junction left unmatched. In nucleotides, the CDR3 is TGTGCCAGCAGCTTTAACAGGGGGATAAACACTGAAGCTTTCTTT. Protein product: CASSFNRGINTEAFF. Using reference TRBV5-6 and TRBJ1-1 for the parts outside the CDR3, the full variable domain is DAGVTQSPTHLIKTRGQQVTLRCSPKSGHDTVSWYQQALGQGPQFIFQYYEEEERQRGNFPDRFSGHQFPNYSSELNVNALLLGDSALYLCASSFNRGINTEAFFGQGTRLTVV.

This clone is a singleton in its sample. This rearrangement joins TRBV2 to TRBJ2-7; weak D call: TRBD2 (6 bases). CDR1 SNHLY and CDR2 FYNNEI come from the germline V gene. The length of the CDR3 is 12 residues. Trimming stripped 10 bases from V and 4 bases from J, with 14 bases between. The CDR3: CATRGRKYEQYF. DNA of the CDR3: TGTGCCACCCGGGGGAGGAAGTACGAGCAGTACTTC.

The rearrangement joins TRBV7-9 to TRBJ1-2; 10 positions agree with TRBD1. This CDR3 is built from 15 residues. V shed 1 base, J shed 5 bases, and the junction held 4 bases outside the gene matches. Germline V gives CDR1 SEHNR, CDR2 FQNEAQ (reference sequence). In DNA, the CDR3 is TGTGCCAGCAGCTTAGTAGGGACAGGGGTTTATGGCTACACCTTC. Translated, it gives CASSLVGTGVYGYTF.

The V call is TRBV7-9, the J call TRBJ2-1; 12 nucleotides agree with TRBD2. Germline V CDR1 and CDR2: SEHNR, FQNEAQ (reference sequence). The CDR3 extends over 16 amino acids. The V gene end was trimmed by 4 bases and the J gene end by 10 bases; junction bases not matched to a gene: 11. CDR3 nucleotides: TGTGCCAGCAGCTCTAGCGGGGGGGCCCCAAACGACGAGCAGTTCTTC. Translation: CASSSSGGAPNDEQFF.

This clone was picked up a small number of times. This chain connects TRBV7-8 to TRBJ2-7; 7 bases agree with TRBD1. Germline values: CDR1 SGHVS, CDR2 FQNEAQ. J was trimmed by 13 bases and V by 2 bases; bases with no gene match: 8. CDR3 length: 12 residues. The DNA of the CDR3 is TGTGCCAGCAGCTTAACAACAGGGGCCCAATACTTC. It specifies CASSLTTGAQYF.

The chain uses TRBV7-2 and TRBJ1-2; D perhaps matches TRBD1 (5 bases). V was trimmed by 4 bases and J by 0 bases, leaving 12 bases between them. The germline V gene encodes CDR1 SGHTA and CDR2 FQGNSA. The CDR3 sequence is 15 residues long. The CDR3 nucleotides read TGTGCCAGCAGCTACCGCGGGACTTCTAACTATGGCTACACCTTC. Protein: CASSYRGTSNYGYTF.

This clone was recorded once. The chain uses TRBV13 and TRBJ2-2, with D possibly being TRBD2 (6 bases). The V end lost 5 bases, the J end lost 0 bases, and 19 bases lay between the germline ends. Per germline, CDR1 PRHDT and CDR2 FYEKMQ (reference sequence). The CDR3 has 18 residues. The CDR3 region has the DNA TGTGCCAGCAGCGGCCGGGACGGACTACTTCCGAACACCGGGGAGCTGTTTTTT. This sequence encodes CASSGRDGLLPNTGELFF.

V usage is TRBV18 and J usage is TRBJ1-1; D perhaps matches TRBD1 (5 bases). The ends were cut back, 4 bases at V and 5 bases at J, with 8 bases in the middle. Per the germline V gene, CDR1 is KGHSH and CDR2 is LQKENI. The CDR3 has 12 residues. In nucleotides, the CDR3 is TGTGCCAGCTCACAGGGGTGGACTGAAGCTTTCTTT. Residues: CASSQGWTEAFF.

The rearrangement joins TRBV25-1 to TRBJ1-2; 11 positions match TRBD1. After removal of 4 bases from V and 2 bases from J, the junction contained 0 bases not matched to a gene. Germline V gene lookup returns CDR1 MGHDK and CDR2 SYGVNS. The CDR3 is 14 residues long. CDR3 region: CASSGDRGNYGYTF. The CDR3 DNA follows: TGTGCCAGCAGTGGGGACAGGGGGAACTATGGCTACACCTTC.

This CDR3 is CASSLAYRAETQYF. For the CDR3, the DNA is TGTGCCAGCAGCTTAGCCTACAGGGCGGAGACCCAGTACTTC. The gene calls are TRBV7-2 and TRBJ2-5, with D possibly TRBD1 on 6 matching bases. Trimming shortened V by 0 bases and J by 5 bases, and 10 bases separated the two germline ends. There are 14 residues in the CDR3. The germline V gene encodes CDR1 SGHTA and CDR2 FQGNSA.

A few counts support this clone. This rearrangement joins TRBV5-8 to TRBJ1-5; TRBD1 matches at 11 bases. The trim removed 5 bases at V and 2 bases at J, leaving 12 bases unmatched. The CDR3 extends over 18 amino acids. Germline CDR1 and CDR2: SGHTS and YDEGEE. In DNA form, the CDR3 reads TGTGCCAGCAGTGGAGGACAGGGGGCGGGTTTTGGCAATCAGCCCCAGCATTTT. Translated, it gives CASSGGQGAGFGNQPQHF.

V gene TRBV6-4 combines with J gene TRBJ2-3, with a tentative D call TRBD2 (5 bases). Per the germline V gene, CDR1 is MRHNA and CDR2 is SNTAGT. CDR3 length: 15 residues. V was clipped by 5 bases and J by 0 bases, with 12 bases between them. The CDR3 DNA is TGTGCCAGCAGTCAGACTATCACTAGCACAGATACGCAGTATTTT. It specifies CASSQTITSTDTQYF.

The chain couples TRBV7-9 to TRBJ2-5; weak D call: TRBD2 (5 bases). The CDR3 consists of 14 residues. Germline V gene lookup returns CDR1 SEHNR and CDR2 FQNEAQ (reference sequence). The germline V and J ends were trimmed by 0 bases and 3 bases, with 8 bases remaining between them. The CDR3 here is CASSLALREETQYF. The DNA for the CDR3 is TGTGCCAGCAGCTTAGCTCTGAGGGAAGAGACCCAGTACTTC. Full variable domain (missing parts from reference TRBV7-9 and TRBJ2-5): DTGVSQNPRHKITKRGQNVTFRCDPISEHNRLYWYRQTLGQGPEFLTYFQNEAQLEKSRLLSDRFSAERPKGSFSTLEIQRTEQGDSAMYLCASSLALREETQYFGPGTRLLVL.

This chain links TRBV29-1 with TRBJ1-2, with 12 bases matching TRBD1. In germline, CDR1 is SQVTM, CDR2 ANQGSEA. This CDR3 is built from 18 residues. V was pared by 0 bases and J by 8 bases, with 16 bases of the junction left unmatched. As DNA, the CDR3 is TGCAGCGTTGAAGATAGAGGGGCAGGGACAGGGGGCCCTGGAGGCTACACCTTC. It specifies CSVEDRGAGTGGPGGYTF.

The chain uses TRBV6-1 and TRBJ2-7, with a tentative D call TRBD1 (5 bases). Trimming shortened V by 0 bases and J by 0 bases, and 12 bases separated the two germline ends. The length of the CDR3 is 16 residues. Per germline, CDR1 MNHNS and CDR2 SASEGT. The CDR3 DNA reads TGTGCCAGCAGTGAAGCTAATGCCGACAGCTCCTACGAGCAGTACTTC. The encoded protein is CASSEANADSSYEQYF.

The V gene is TRBV27, the J gene TRBJ1-6; D is ambiguous. Germline assignment: CDR1 MNHEY and CDR2 SMNVEV (reference sequence). V was clipped by 6 bases and J by 2 bases, with 5 bases between them. The CDR3 has 13 amino acids. The CDR3 DNA reads as TGTGCCAGCAGCCTTGCCTATAATTCACCCCTCCACTTT. The encoded protein is CASSLAYNSPLHF.

V usage is TRBV6-1 and J usage is TRBJ2-7; D call uncertain. The CDR3 consists of 14 residues. V lost 4 bases and J 3 bases, leaving 13 bases between the germline ends. Germline V lookup: CDR1 MNHNS, CDR2 SASEGT. This CDR3 reads CASSGRPGNYEQYF. CDR3 nucleotides: TGTGCCAGCAGTGGACGACCGGGTAACTACGAGCAGTACTTC.

This chain links TRBV5-6 with TRBJ1-5, with D maybe TRBD1 (6 bases). Trimming removed 0 bases at V and 6 bases at J, with 16 bases between. The germline V gene encodes CDR1 SGHDT and CDR2 YYEEEE. This CDR3 has 16 amino acids. The CDR3 loop reads CASSLVGGGDGQPQHF. The CDR3, as DNA: TGTGCCAGCAGCTTGGTGGGGGGGGGCGACGGTCAGCCCCAGCATTTT.

This clone occurred a few times. The chain uses TRBV6-6 and TRBJ2-7, with unresolved D. The V gene lost 10 bases and the J gene lost 0 bases, with 7 bases spanning the gap. Germline V gene sequence: CDR1 MNHNY, CDR2 SVGAGI (reference sequence). CDR3 length: 11 amino acids. CDR3 protein: CAIYSSYEQYF. The CDR3 bases are TGTGCCATCTACAGCTCCTACGAGCAGTACTTC.